These T cell receptor beta chains were read from a single sample in a study of response to subunit inactivated influenza vaccine. TCRdb fed the RT-PCR reads into MiXCR, producing one record per CDR3 protein. Among roughly 630,000 distinct CDR3 sequences, 14% were seen once, and the ten largest hold 7.5% to 8%. Sample: PBMCs from blood, taken approximately 15 days before vaccination. The receptors stem from a man aged 50 or older who received an inactivated influenza vaccine. The CDR3 runs from the conserved cysteine through the conserved F or W. D genes are given only for firm matches. Size is stated for part of the rows, as once, few or many counts, or as a class when the clone is expanded.

>-|few|TRBJ2-7|TRBV5-1
TGCGCCAGCAGCTTGGCGGGAAGGAGCGGGCAGTACTTC
CASSLAGRSGQYF
>TRBD2|many|TRBJ2-1|TRBV10-3
TGTGCCATCAGTAAAGGGCTAGCGGGGGGTAACAATGAGCAGTTCTTC
CAISKGLAGGNNEQFF
>TRBD1|few|TRBJ2-1|TRBV6-2/TRBV6-3
TGTGCCAGCACCCCCAGGACAGGACAGTACAATGAGCAGTTCTTC
CASTPRTGQYNEQFF
>-|-|TRBJ2-3|TRBV20-1
TGCAGTGCTAATCCCCTTCCAGCGATAAGCACAGATACGCAGTATTTT
CSANPLPAISTDTQYF
>TRBD1|-|TRBJ2-7|TRBV20-1
TGCAGTGCTAGAACCGGGACAGGAGCCTACGAGCAGTACTTC
CSARTGTGAYEQYF
>-|-|TRBJ2-1|TRBV30
TGTGCCTGGAGTGTACCAGAGACGTTCGCCTACAATGAGCAGTTCTTC
CAWSVPETFAYNEQFF
>TRBD1|-|TRBJ2-3|TRBV10-1
TGCGCCAGCAACCCGGGACAGGGGCTGGGCACAGATACGCAGTATTTT
CASNPGQGLGTDTQYF
>-|-|TRBJ1-6|TRBV4-1
TGCGCCAGCAGCCTGCGACAGTTGAGGTCACCCCTCCACTTT
CASSLRQLRSPLHF
>-|-|TRBJ2-1|TRBV12-3/TRBV12-4
TGTGCCAGCAGTTCAGTAGAGTACAATGAGCAGTTCTTC
CASSSVEYNEQFF
>TRBD2|many|TRBJ2-3|TRBV7-8
TGTGCCAGCAGCCGATATAGCGGGTTAACCACAGATACGCAGTATTTT
CASSRYSGLTTDTQYF
>TRBD1|few|TRBJ2-1|TRBV5-1
TGCGCCAGCAGGTATTCTTCCGGGACAGGGAACTACAATGAGCAGTTCTTC
CASRYSSGTGNYNEQFF
>-|many|TRBJ1-1|TRBV6-2/TRBV6-3
TGTGCCAGCAGTTTTGACGTCGACACTGAAGCTTTCTTT
CASSFDVDTEAFF
>-|-|TRBJ2-5|TRBV27
TGTGCCAGCAGTTGGTCCCCCCCCGCGACCCAGTACTTC
CASSWSPPATQYF
>TRBD1|few|TRBJ2-3|TRBV6-5
TGTGCCAGCAGTTACTCGTCAACAGGGGGCACAGATACGCAGTATTTT
CASSYSSTGGTDTQYF
>TRBD1|few|TRBJ1-2|TRBV10-3
TGTGCCATCAGTGCTCAAGGACAGGGCAGGTATGGCTACACCTTC
CAISAQGQGRYGYTF
>-|few|TRBJ2-3|TRBV20-1
TGCAGTGCTAGAAAACCTGGACTAACAGATACGCAGTATTTT
CSARKPGLTDTQYF
>-|many|TRBJ2-7|TRBV6-6
TGTGCCAGCAGTCCACCTCCGGGGTACGAGCAGTACTTC
CASSPPPGYEQYF